This is a list of T cell receptor beta chains from one sample in a study of blood T cell repertoires in COVID-19. Sequencing used immunoSEQ multiplex PCR; TCRdb keeps in-frame clones, though not all of them. The sample comprises some 240,000 clones, 87% of which are singletons, and roughly 7.8% rests with the top ten. The sample comprised peripheral blood. These TCRs come from a man between 60 and 75 years old who had recovered from COVID-19. The CDR3 runs from the conserved cysteine through the conserved F or W. D genes are given only for firm matches. Rows may omit the clone size; those that give it use once, few, many or a size class.

clone_size	v_call	j_call	d_call	cdr3_aa	cdr3_nt
NA	TRBV6-5	TRBJ2-3	TRBD2	CASKLAGITDTQYF	TGTGCCAGCAAACTAGCGGGGATTACAGATACGCAGTATTTT
NA	TRBV27	TRBJ1-5	TRBD1	CASSTGDQPQHF	TGTGCCAGCAGTACAGGGGATCAGCCCCAGCATTTT
NA	TRBV27	TRBJ2-5	NA	CASSLRTEETQYF	TGTGCCAGCAGTTTACGGACAGAAGAGACCCAGTACTTC
NA	TRBV18	TRBJ1-2	NA	CASSPPVRGEFYGYTF	TGTGCCAGCTCACCACCAGTCCGGGGGGAATTCTATGGCTACACCTTC
NA	TRBV10-3	TRBJ1-1	NA	CAINPGEYTEAFF	TGTGCCATCAACCCGGGGGAATATACTGAAGCTTTCTTT
NA	TRBV28	TRBJ2-5	TRBD2	CASSRRGGGMSETQYF	TGTGCCAGCAGTCGACGCGGGGGGGGTATGTCAGAGACCCAGTACTTC
NA	TRBV3-1/TRBV3-2	TRBJ1-1	TRBD1	CASSRGQGRRYTEAFF	TGTGCCAGCAGTCGCGGACAGGGTAGAAGGTACACTGAAGCTTTCTTT
NA	TRBV24-1	TRBJ2-2	TRBD1	CATSDVDRGYVGELFF	TGTGCCACCAGTGATGTAGACAGGGGGTATGTCGGGGAGCTGTTTTTT
once	TRBV9	TRBJ2-5	TRBD2	CASSVRLAGVQETQYF	TGTGCCAGCAGCGTCCGGTTAGCGGGAGTCCAAGAGACCCAGTACTTC
NA	TRBV19	TRBJ1-2	TRBD1	CASSMTGLLGYTF	TGTGCCAGTAGTATGACAGGGTTGTTGGGCTACACCTTC
NA	TRBV5-4	TRBJ2-7	TRBD2	CASSLLAGGGEQYF	TGTGCCAGCAGCTTGTTAGCGGGGGGGGGCGAGCAGTACTTC
NA	TRBV19	TRBJ1-2	TRBD1	CASSVRTGSTNYGYTF	TGTGCCAGTAGTGTTCGGACAGGATCTACTAACTATGGCTACACCTTC
NA	TRBV9	TRBJ2-3	TRBD2	CASSPTSADTQYF	TGTGCCAGCAGCCCGACTAGCGCTGATACGCAGTATTTT
NA	TRBV5-4	TRBJ2-6	TRBD1	CASSPGTATLSGANVLTF	TGTGCCAGCAGCCCCGGGACAGCGACTTTATCTGGGGCCAACGTCCTGACTTTC
NA	TRBV7-9	TRBJ1-1	TRBD1	CASSGQGGYTEAFF	TGTGCCAGCAGTGGACAGGGAGGTTACACTGAAGCTTTCTTT
few	TRBV5-4	TRBJ2-7	NA	CASSTPLRPGGYEQYF	TGTGCCAGTTCAACCCCCCTTAGGCCCGGGGGATACGAGCAGTACTTC
NA	TRBV28	TRBJ1-3	NA	CASSLSNRISGNTIYF	TGTGCCAGCAGTTTATCTAACAGGATCTCTGGAAACACCATATATTTT
NA	TRBV4-1	TRBJ2-7	TRBD1	CASSPRDRGSYEQYF	TGCGCCAGCAGCCCCCGGGACAGGGGTTCCTACGAGCAGTACTTC
NA	TRBV6-1	TRBJ2-3	NA	CASSEGTPTDTQYF	TGTGCCAGCAGTGAGGGGACACCCACAGATACGCAGTATTTT
NA	TRBV7-2	TRBJ2-2	TRBD1	CASSLVGTAYTGELFF	TGTGCCAGCAGCTTAGTCGGGACAGCATACACCGGGGAGCTGTTTTTT
NA	TRBV12-3/TRBV12-4	TRBJ2-6	NA	CASSATGEKTF	TGTGCCAGCAGCGCGACAGGAGAAAAAACTTTC
NA	TRBV15	TRBJ1-5	NA	CATSRVLGANQPQHF	TGTGCCACCAGCAGAGTGTTAGGGGCCAATCAGCCCCAGCATTTT
NA	TRBV3-1/TRBV3-2	TRBJ1-1	TRBD1	CASSQAGTGGSLAFF	TGTGCCAGCAGCCAAGCCGGGACAGGAGGTTCATTAGCTTTCTTT
NA	TRBV6-5	TRBJ1-4	TRBD1	CASRKGTGGVEKLFF	TGTGCCAGCAGGAAAGGGACAGGGGGCGTGGAAAAACTGTTTTTT
NA	TRBV28	TRBJ2-7	TRBD1	CASSPPPGQNKQYF	TGTGCCAGCAGCCCTCCACCGGGACAGAACAAGCAGTACTTC
once	TRBV12-5	TRBJ2-7	TRBD1	CASGTPTGGWYEQYF	TGTGCTAGTGGCACCCCAACAGGGGGTTGGTACGAGCAGTACTTC
NA	TRBV25-1	TRBJ2-7	NA	CASSDPGGPRSSEQYF	TGTGCCAGCAGTGATCCCGGAGGGCCCCGCTCGTCCGAGCAGTACTTC
NA	TRBV7-6	TRBJ1-2	TRBD1	CASSLVRDRHYGYTF	TGTGCCAGCAGCTTAGTGCGGGACAGACACTATGGCTACACCTTC
NA	TRBV27	TRBJ2-3	NA	CASRVGQAYVDTQYF	TGTGCCAGCAGGGTCGGCCAGGCCTACGTAGATACGCAGTATTTT
NA	TRBV29-1	TRBJ2-1	TRBD2	CSVVGSGVSYNEQFF	TGCAGCGTTGTGGGCAGCGGGGTCTCCTACAATGAGCAGTTCTTC
NA	TRBV28	TRBJ2-7	TRBD2	CASSWEGRSYEQYF	TGTGCCAGCAGTTGGGAGGGGCGGTCCTACGAGCAGTACTTC
NA	TRBV5-1	TRBJ1-1	TRBD1	CASSLAIVGRGPWGEAFF	TGCGCCAGCAGCTTGGCCATAGTCGGCAGGGGGCCGTGGGGTGAAGCTTTCTTT
NA	TRBV30	TRBJ2-2	NA	CAWSVRGARNTGELFF	TGTGCCTGGAGTGTCCGGGGGGCTCGGAACACCGGGGAGCTGTTTTTT
NA	TRBV2	TRBJ1-6	NA	CASSDQGPTVGSPLHF	TGTGCCAGCAGTGATCAGGGCCCCACGGTGGGATCACCCCTCCACTTT
NA	TRBV5-3	TRBJ2-3	NA	CARTHRVLNTDTQYF	TGTGCCAGAACCCATCGAGTTCTCAACACAGATACGCAGTATTTT
NA	TRBV6-5	TRBJ2-3	NA	CASKGVRWGTDTQYF	TGTGCCAGCAAGGGGGTCCGGTGGGGCACAGATACGCAGTATTTT
NA	TRBV30	TRBJ1-1	TRBD1	CAWSVGTGGTEAFF	TGTGCCTGGAGTGTCGGTACAGGGGGCACTGAAGCTTTCTTT
NA	TRBV19	TRBJ2-2	TRBD1	CASSIDLGNRGRTGELFF	TGTGCCAGTAGTATAGATCTTGGCAACAGGGGGCGGACCGGGGAGCTGTTTTTT
NA	TRBV9	TRBJ2-7	TRBD1	CASSPRGTELYEQYF	TGTGCCAGCAGCCCGAGGGGGACAGAGCTCTACGAGCAGTACTTC
NA	TRBV6-5	TRBJ1-3	NA	CASSRRPQHTIYF	TGTGCCAGCAGCCGGCGCCCACAGCACACCATATATTTT
NA	TRBV30	TRBJ1-1	NA	CAWRSRVDTEAFF	TGTGCCTGGAGGAGCCGGGTCGACACTGAAGCTTTCTTT
NA	TRBV7-6	TRBJ2-7	NA	CASSSQLGQYF	TGTGCCAGCAGCTCGCAACTCGGGCAGTACTTC